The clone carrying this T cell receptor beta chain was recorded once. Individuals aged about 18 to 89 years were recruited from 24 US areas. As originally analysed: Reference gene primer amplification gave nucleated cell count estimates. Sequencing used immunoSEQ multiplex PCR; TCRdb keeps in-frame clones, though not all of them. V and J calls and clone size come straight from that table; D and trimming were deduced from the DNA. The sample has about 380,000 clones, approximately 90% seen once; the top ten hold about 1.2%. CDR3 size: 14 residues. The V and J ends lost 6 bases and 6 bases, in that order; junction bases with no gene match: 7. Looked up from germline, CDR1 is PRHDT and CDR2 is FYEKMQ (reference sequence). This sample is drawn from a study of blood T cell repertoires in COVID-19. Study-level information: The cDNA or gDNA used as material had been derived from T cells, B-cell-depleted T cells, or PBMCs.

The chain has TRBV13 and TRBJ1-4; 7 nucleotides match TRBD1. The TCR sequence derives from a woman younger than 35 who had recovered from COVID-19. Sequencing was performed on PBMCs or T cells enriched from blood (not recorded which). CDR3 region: CASRMTGRDEKLFF. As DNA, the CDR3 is TGTGCCAGCAGGATGACAGGGAGAGATGAAAAACTGTTTTTT.